What follows is one TCR beta chain and its context. Antigen specificity is unknown. A junction boundary mismatches the germline segment, possibly from a read error. PCR amplification relied on 60 Vbeta primers (plus 13 Jbeta primers). TCRdb keeps only in-frame clones here, not all; method: immunoSEQ multiplex PCR. The table lists roughly 130,000 clones, 74% of them singletons. This specimen comes from a study of cytomegalovirus exposure and HLA in healthy donors. This CDR3 is 15 amino acids long. Germline V CDR1 and CDR2: SEHNR, FQNEAQ (reference sequence). Findings of the study overall: In an earlier analysis, most TCR beta V segments were productive about 87% or about 30% of the time.

The chain links TRBV7-9 to TRBJ2-5, with TRBD2 as a possible D gene (6 bases). Sequenced material: PBMCs. The clonotype was recovered from a woman aged 50 to 60 in good health and CMV-seropositive. CDR3 loop: CSSSSAWGGQETQYF. As DNA, the CDR3 is TGTTCCAGCAGCTCAGCCTGGGGAGGCCAAGAGACCCAGTACTTC.